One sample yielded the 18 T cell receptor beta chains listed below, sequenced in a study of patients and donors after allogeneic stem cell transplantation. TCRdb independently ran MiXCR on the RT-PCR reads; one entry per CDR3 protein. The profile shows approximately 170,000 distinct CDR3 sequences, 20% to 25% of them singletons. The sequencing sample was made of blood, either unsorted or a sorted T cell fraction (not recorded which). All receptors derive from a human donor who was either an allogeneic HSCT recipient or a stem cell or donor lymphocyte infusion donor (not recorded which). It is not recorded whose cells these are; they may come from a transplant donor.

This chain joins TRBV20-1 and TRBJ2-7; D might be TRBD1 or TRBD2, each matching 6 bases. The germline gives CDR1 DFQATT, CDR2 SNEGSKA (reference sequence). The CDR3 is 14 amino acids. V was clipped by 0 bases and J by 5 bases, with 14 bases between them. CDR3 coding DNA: TGCAGTGCTAGAGATGGCGACGGGGGCCACGAGCAGTACTTC. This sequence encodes CSARDGDGGHEQYF.

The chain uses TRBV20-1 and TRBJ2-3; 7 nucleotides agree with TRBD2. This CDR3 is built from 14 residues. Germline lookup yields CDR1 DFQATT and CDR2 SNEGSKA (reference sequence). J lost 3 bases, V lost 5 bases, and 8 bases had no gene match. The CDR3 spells CSAAVRGETDTQYF. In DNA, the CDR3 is TGCAGTGCTGCCGTCCGGGGGGAAACAGATACGCAGTATTTT.

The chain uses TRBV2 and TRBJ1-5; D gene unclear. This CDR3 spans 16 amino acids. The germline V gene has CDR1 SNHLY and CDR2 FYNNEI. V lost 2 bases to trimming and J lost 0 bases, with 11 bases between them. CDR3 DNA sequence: TGTGCCAGCAGTGAAACGACCATAATTAGCAATCAGCCCCAGCATTTT. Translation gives CASSETTIISNQPQHF.

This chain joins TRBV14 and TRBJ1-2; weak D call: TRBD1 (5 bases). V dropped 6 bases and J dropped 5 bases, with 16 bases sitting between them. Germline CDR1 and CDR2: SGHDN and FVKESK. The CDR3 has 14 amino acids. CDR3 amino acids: CASSHRGTPYGYTF. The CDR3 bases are TGTGCCAGCAGTCACCGTGGGACGCCGTATGGCTACACCTTC.

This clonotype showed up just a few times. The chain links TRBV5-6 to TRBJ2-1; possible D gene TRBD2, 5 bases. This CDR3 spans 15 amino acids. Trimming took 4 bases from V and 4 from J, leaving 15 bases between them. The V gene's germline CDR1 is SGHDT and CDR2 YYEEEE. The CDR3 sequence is CASSVERRSYNEQFF. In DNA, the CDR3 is TGTGCCAGCAGCGTAGAAAGGAGGTCGTACAATGAGCAGTTCTTC.

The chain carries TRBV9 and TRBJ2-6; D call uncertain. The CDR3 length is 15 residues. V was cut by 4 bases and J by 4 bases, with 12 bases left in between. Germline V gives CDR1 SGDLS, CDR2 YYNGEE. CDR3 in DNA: TGTGCCAGCAGCCCGGGCGATGGGGGGGCCAACGTCCTGACTTTC. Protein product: CASSPGDGGANVLTF.

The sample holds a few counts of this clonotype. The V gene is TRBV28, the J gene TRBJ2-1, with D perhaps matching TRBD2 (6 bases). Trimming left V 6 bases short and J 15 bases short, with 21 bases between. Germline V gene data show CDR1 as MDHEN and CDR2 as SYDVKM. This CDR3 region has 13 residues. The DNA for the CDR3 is TGTGCCAGCAGCCTATATGACAACTCGGAGGGGTTCTTC. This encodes CASSLYDNSEGFF.

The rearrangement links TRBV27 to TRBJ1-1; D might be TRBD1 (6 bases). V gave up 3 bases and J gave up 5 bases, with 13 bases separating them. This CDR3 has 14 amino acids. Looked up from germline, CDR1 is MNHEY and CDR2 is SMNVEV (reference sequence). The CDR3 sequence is CASSFGQSQTEAFF. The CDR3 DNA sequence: TGTGCCAGCAGTTTCGGACAGTCTCAGACTGAAGCTTTCTTT.

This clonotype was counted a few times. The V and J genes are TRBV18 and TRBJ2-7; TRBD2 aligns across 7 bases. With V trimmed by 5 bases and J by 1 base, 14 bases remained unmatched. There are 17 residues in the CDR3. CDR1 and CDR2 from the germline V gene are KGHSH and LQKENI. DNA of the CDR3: TGTGCCAGCTCAAACCTTGTTGCGAGCGGGAAATCCTACGAGCAGTACTTC. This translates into CASSNLVASGKSYEQYF.

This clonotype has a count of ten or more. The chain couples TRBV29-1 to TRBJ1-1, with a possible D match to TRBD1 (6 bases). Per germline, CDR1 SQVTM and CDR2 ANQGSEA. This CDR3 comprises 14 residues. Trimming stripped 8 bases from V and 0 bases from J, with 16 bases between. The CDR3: CSHAGTSVNTEAFF. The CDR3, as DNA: TGCAGCCACGCCGGGACATCAGTGAACACTGAAGCTTTCTTT.

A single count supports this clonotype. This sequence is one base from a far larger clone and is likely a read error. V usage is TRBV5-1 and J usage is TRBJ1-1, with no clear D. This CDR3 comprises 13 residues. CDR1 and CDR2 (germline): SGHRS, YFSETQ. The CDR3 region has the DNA TGCGCCAGCAGCTTGACTGGGAACTCTGAAGCTTTCTTT. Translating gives CASSLTGNSEAFF.

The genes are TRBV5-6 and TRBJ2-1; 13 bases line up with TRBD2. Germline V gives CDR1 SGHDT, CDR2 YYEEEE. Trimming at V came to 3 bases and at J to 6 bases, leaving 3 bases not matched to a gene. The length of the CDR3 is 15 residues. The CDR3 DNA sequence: TGTGCCAGCAGCTCCGGACTAGCGGGAGCCAATGAGCAGTTCTTC. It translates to CASSSGLAGANEQFF.

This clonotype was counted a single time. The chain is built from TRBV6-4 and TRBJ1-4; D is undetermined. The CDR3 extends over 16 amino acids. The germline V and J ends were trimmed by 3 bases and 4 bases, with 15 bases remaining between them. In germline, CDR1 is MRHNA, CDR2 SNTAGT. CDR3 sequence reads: CASSELKRRLNEKLFF. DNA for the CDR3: TGTGCCAGCAGTGAACTCAAGAGGCGGCTTAATGAAAAACTGTTTTTT.

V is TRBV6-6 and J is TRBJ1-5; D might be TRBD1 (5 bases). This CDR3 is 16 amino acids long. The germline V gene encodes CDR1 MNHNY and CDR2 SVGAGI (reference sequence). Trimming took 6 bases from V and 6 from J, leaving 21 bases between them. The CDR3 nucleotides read TGTGCCAGCAGCACGGGACCGAGGGGAGTTGGTCAGCCCCAGCATTTT. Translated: CASSTGPRGVGQPQHF.

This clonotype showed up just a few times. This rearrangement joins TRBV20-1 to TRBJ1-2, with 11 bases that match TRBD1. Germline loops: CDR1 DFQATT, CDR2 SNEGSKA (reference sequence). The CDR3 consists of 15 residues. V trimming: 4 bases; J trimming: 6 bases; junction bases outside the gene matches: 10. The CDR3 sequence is CSATTTGTGGNGYTF. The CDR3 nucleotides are TGCAGTGCTACTACCACCGGGACAGGGGGAAATGGCTACACCTTC.

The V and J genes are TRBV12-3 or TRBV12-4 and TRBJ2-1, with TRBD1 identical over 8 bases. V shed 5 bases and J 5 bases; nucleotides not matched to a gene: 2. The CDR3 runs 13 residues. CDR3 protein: CASSPTGDNEQFF. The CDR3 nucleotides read TGTGCCAGCAGTCCGACAGGGGACAATGAGCAGTTCTTC.

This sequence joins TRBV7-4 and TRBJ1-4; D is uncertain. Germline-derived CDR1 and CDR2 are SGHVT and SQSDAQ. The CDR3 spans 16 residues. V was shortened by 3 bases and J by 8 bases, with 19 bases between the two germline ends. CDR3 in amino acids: CASSFDSVVRWEKLFF. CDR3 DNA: TGTGCCAGCAGCTTCGACTCGGTCGTTAGATGGGAAAAACTGTTTTTT.

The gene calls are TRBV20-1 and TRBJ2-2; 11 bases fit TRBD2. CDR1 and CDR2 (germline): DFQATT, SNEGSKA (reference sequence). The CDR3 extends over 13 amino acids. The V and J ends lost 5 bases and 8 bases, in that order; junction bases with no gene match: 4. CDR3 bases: TGCAGTGCTCAGACTAGCGGGATGGGGGAGCTGTTTTTT. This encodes CSAQTSGMGELFF.